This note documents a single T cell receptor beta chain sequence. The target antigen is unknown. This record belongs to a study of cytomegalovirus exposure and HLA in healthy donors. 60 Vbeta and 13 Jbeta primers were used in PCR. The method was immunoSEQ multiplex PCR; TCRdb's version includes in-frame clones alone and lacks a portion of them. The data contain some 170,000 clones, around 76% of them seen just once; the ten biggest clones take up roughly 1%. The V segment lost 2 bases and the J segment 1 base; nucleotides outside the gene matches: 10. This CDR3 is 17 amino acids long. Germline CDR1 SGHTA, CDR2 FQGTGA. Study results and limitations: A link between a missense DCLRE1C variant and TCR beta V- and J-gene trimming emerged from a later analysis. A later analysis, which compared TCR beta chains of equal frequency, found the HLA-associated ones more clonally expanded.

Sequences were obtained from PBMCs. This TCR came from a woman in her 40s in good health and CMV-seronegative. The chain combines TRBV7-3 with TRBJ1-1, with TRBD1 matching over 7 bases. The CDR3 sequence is CASSLYAEQGKNTEAFF. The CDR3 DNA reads TGTGCCAGCAGCTTATACGCCGAACAGGGGAAGAACACTGAAGCTTTCTTT. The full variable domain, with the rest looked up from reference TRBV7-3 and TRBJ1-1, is GAGVSQTPSNKVTEKGKYVELRCDPISGHTALYWYRQSLGQGPEFLIYFQGTGAADDSGLPNDRFFAVRPEGSVSTLKIQRTERGDSAVYLCASSLYAEQGKNTEAFFGQGTRLTVV.